This T cell receptor (beta chain) was observed in a study of T cell responses to AZD1222 COVID-19 vaccine (dated by TCRdb to about 2021). For the wider study: AZD1222 recipients whose second dose came at about 4 weeks and those whose second dose came at about 12 weeks were combined into one group, since spike-specific TCR depth and breadth did not differ between the two schedules. TCR sequencing covered 233 trial participants: 200 to 210 given two doses of AZD1222 and 26 given two doses of MenACWY control vaccine. Trial participants were enrolled by age into subgroups of 18-55, 56-69 and 70-plus years, and about 150, 27 and 61 TCR-sequenced participants, respectively, were included in these subgroups.

The time point label, read with the paper, signifies: baseline before first vaccination. The vaccinee samples were drawn from two UK trials, COV001 and COV002, one of which was a single-blind randomized controlled phase 2/3 trial testing AZD1222 (ChAdOx1 nCoV-19) in healthy adults. Trial participant PBMC samples were collected at day 0 and day 28 after the second dose for TCRbeta chain sequencing. Overall study outcomes, separate from this receptor: Because no day 14 peak-response samples were available, repertoires were characterized only after the peak T cell response. The 56-69-year group was small, and its depth increase did not reach significance, likely because of low power. A significant rise in spike-specific TCR breadth and depth was observed after two AZD1222 doses relative to day 0 and relative to MenACWY recipients. Conclusions about previously exposed vaccinees are limited, since just a handful of AZD1222 recipients were seropositive for SARS-CoV-2 at baseline. CD4 TCRs associated with the vaccine covered the entire spike protein, and the dominant responses were in regions 160-218 and 743-854. Participants were mostly white British and included more females than males, and it was suggested by the authors that clonal diversity may have been underestimated. Epitopes outside the regions mutated in the B.1.351 and B.1.1.7 variants were reportedly recognized by nearly half of the unique spike-specific TCRs.

The CDR3 regions of human TCRbeta chains were subjected to immunosequencing. From the authors' description of their analysis: Repertoire TCRs were checked for matches against a reference library of SARS-CoV-2-specific TCRs that had been generated using the MIRA antigen-specificity platform. Breadth meant the fraction of unique TCRs that were SARS-CoV-2-associated, whereas depth meant the fraction of total T cells that were SARS-CoV-2-associated. Using the MIRA data, every spike-specific TCR was mapped to the spike region that the TCR reacted to and assigned to either a CD4 or a CD8 class. Log10-transformed breadth and depth values were compared by one-way ANOVA with Sidak's multiple comparisons tests. TCRdb stores this immuneACCESS table with in-frame sequences only. Part of the clones is absent; in the studies checked, under half of the shortfall reflects unresolved V genes, and no reason is known for the rest. D and trimming were read from the DNA, whereas the V and J calls and clone size are those reported in that table. Counted in this sample were about 110,000 clones; 75% to 90% of them appeared once. The ten largest clones add up to about 5.4% of the sample.

This clone was counted only a few times. Its antigen specificity is not known. Base qualities are not provided; no much larger clone lies one nucleotide away. The receptor was isolated from an adult in good health. The sequenced sample was peripheral blood, obtained on day 0 of AZD1222 vaccination.

The bases are TGTGCCAGCAGCCCCAGCGGATACGAGCAGTACTTC. This translates into CASSPSGYEQYF. This sequence uses TRBV3-1 (or the pseudogene TRBV3-2) and TRBJ2-7, and possibly TRBD2, on 5 matching bases. At the junction V is shortened by 4 bases and J by 4 bases, with 8 bases in between. CDR1 and CDR2, per the germline V gene (reference sequence), are LGHDT and YNNKEL. The CDR3 runs 12 residues from the cysteine to the phenylalanine. Just CDR3 DNA is preserved here, 36 bases in frame from base 1.